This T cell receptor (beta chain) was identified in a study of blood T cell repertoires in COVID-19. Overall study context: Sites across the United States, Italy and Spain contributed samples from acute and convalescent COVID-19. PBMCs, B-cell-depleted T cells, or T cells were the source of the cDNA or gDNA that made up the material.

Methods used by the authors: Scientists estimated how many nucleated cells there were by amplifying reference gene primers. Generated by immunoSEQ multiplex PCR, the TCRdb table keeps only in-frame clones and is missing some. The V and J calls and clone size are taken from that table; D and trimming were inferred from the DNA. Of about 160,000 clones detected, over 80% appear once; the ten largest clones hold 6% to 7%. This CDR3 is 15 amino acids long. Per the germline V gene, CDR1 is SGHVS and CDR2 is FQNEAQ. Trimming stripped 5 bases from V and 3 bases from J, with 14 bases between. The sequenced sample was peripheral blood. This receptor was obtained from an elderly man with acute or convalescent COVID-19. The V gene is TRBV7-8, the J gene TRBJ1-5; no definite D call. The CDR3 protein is CASSPGSWVNQPQHF. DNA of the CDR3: TGTGCCAGCAGCCCCGGGTCTTGGGTCAATCAGCCCCAGCATTTT.